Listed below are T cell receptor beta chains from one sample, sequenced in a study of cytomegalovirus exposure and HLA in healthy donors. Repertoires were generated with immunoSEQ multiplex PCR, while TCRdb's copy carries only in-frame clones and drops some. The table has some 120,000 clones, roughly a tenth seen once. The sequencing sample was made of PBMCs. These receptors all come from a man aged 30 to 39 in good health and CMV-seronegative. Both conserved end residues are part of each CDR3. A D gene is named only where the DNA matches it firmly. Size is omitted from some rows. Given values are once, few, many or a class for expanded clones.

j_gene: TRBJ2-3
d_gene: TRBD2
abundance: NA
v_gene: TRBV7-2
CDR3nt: TGTGCCAGCAGCTTATTTGGCGGGGGTGCCACAGATACGCAGTATTTT
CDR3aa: CASSLFGGGATDTQYF

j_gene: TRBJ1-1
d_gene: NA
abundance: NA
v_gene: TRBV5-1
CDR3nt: TGCGCCAGCAGCTTGGCAGGGGTAGCTTTCTTT
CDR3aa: CASSLAGVAFF

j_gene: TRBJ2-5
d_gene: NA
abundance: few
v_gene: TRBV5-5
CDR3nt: TGTGCCAGCAGCGGGGGCGCTGGAGGCGAGACCCAGTACTTC
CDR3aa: CASSGGAGGETQYF

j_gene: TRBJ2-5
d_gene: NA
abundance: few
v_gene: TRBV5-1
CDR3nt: TGCGCCAGCAGCCCGGAGCGCTCTCCAGAGACCCAGTACTTC
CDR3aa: CASSPERSPETQYF

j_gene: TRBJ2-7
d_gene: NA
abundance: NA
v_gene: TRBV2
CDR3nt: TGTGCCAGCAAGGACAATCGGTACGAGCAGTACTTC
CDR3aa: CASKDNRYEQYF

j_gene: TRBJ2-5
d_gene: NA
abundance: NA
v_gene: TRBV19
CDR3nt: TGTGCCAGTAGAAGACAGCAGCAAGAGACCCAGTACTTC
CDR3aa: CASRRQQQETQYF

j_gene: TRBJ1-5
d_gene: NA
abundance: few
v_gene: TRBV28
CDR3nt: TGTGCCAGCAGTTGGAAGGACAGTCGGAGCAATCAGCCCCAGCATTTT
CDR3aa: CASSWKDSRSNQPQHF

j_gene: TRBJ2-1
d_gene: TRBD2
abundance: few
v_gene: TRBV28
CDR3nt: TGTGCCAGCAGTTTAACGGCTAGCGGACACAATGAGCAGTTCTTC
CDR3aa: CASSLTASGHNEQFF

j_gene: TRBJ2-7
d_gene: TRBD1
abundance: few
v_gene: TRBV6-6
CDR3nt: TGTGCCAGCAGTCCCGGGACAGGGGGCCGGGAGCAGTACTTC
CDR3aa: CASSPGTGGREQYF

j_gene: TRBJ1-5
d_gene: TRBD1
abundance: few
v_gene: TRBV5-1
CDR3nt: TGCGCCAGCAGCCCAGGACAGGGACGGGGCAATCAGCCCCAGCATTTT
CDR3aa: CASSPGQGRGNQPQHF

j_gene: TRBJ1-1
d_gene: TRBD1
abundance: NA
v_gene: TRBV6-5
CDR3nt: TGTGCCAGCAGGGAGACAGGGGTCGGTACTGAAGCTTTCTTT
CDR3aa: CASRETGVGTEAFF